The sequence of this T cell receptor (beta chain) was determined in a study of cytomegalovirus exposure and HLA in healthy donors. Study observations and caveats: The authors listed some 160 TCR beta chains as cytomegalovirus-associated. Rarity held for most TCR sequences, but there were some public TCRs that occurred in many donors.

Only in-frame clones appear in the TCRdb table, and some are missing; sequencing was by immunoSEQ multiplex PCR. This sample yields about 130,000 clones, of which roughly 91% are seen a single time; about 3% belongs to the top ten. At least ten counts were recorded for this clone. Its antigen remains unknown. Germline loops: CDR1 MDHEN, CDR2 SYDVKM. The CDR3 consists of 15 residues. V lost 5 bases, J lost 2 bases, and 14 bases lay in between. The sequence was obtained from a man between 25 and 39 years old in good health and CMV-seronegative. Sequencing was performed on PBMCs. The genes are TRBV28 and TRBJ2-3; the D gene is possibly TRBD2 (6 bases). The DNA of the CDR3 is TGTGCCAGCAGTCGATCGGAGGGCACCACAGATACGCAGTATTTT. It translates to CASSRSEGTTDTQYF.